The T cell receptor (beta chain) under discussion was sequenced for a study of blood T cells in healthy people across ages. Trimming shortened V by 0 bases and J by 7 bases, and 19 bases separated the two germline ends. The germline gives CDR1 SGDLS, CDR2 YYNGEE. The CDR3 has 16 residues. This clonotype was counted at least ten times. A J-beta primer mix and a sample-barcoded 5' primer were used in a second PCR of about 7 to 12 cycles. With 12 random nucleotides, a template-switch adaptor tagged each individual cDNA molecule. TCRdb reprocessed the 5' RACE reads with MiXCR, giving one entry per CDR3 protein. The sample carries some 900,000 distinct CDR3 sequences, 25% to 30% recorded once.

V is TRBV9 and J is TRBJ1-2, with TRBD1 as a possible D gene (5 bases). This TCR derives from a woman of 80 years or more in good health. The sample consisted of blood. CDR3 DNA: TGTGCCAGCAGCGTAGTAGAGGGCCTCCAGGGCTTTGGCTACACCTTC. It encodes CASSVVEGLQGFGYTF.